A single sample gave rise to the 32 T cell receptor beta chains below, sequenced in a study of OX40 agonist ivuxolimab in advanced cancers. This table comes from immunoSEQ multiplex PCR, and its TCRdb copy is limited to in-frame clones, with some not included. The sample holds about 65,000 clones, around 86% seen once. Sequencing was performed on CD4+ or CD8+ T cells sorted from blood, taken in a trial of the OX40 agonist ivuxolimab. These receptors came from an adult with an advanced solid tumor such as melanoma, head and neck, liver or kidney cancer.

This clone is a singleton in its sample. The CDR3 is CASSQTGWDGYTF. The CDR3 nucleotides read TGTGCCAGCAGCCAAACAGGTTGGGATGGCTACACCTTC. This sequence joins TRBV14 and TRBJ1-2; tentatively, D is TRBD1 (5 bases). The CDR3 is 13 residues long. Germline V lookup: CDR1 SGHDN, CDR2 FVKESK. V lost 2 bases and J 6 bases, leaving 10 bases between the germline ends. The whole variable domain, remainder taken from reference TRBV14 and TRBJ1-2, is EAGVTQFPSHSVIEKGQTVTLRCDPISGHDNLYWYRRVMGKEIKFLLHFVKESKQDESGMPNNRFLAERTGGTYSTLKVQPAELEDSGVYFCASSQTGWDGYTFGSGTRLTVV.

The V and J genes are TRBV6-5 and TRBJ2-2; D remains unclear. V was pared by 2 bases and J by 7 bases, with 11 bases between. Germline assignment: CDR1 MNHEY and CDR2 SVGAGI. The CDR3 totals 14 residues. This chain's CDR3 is CASSYVGLDGELFF. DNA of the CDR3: TGTGCCAGCAGTTACGTTGGGCTGGACGGGGAGCTGTTTTTT.

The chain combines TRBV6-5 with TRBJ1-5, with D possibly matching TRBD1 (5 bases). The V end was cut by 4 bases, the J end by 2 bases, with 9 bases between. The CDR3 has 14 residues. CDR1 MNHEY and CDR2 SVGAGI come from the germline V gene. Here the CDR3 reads CASSLGQGNQPQHF. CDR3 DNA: TGTGCCAGCAGTTTGGGGCAGGGCAATCAGCCCCAGCATTTT.

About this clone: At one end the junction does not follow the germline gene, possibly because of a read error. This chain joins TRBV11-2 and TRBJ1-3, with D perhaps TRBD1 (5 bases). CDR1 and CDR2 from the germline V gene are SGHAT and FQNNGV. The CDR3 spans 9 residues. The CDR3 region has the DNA TGCGGGGCGGGAAACACCATATATTTT. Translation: CGAGNTIYF.

The CDR3 sequence: CASSFEFRGGAETQYF. Written as DNA, the CDR3 is TGTGCCAGCAGCTTCGAGTTTCGCGGGGGGGCAGAGACCCAGTACTTC. The chain combines TRBV5-8 with TRBJ2-5; TRBD2 matches at 9 bases. Germline V gives CDR1 SGHTS, CDR2 YDEGEE. The CDR3 totals 16 residues. J was trimmed by 4 bases and V by 2 bases; bases with no gene match: 9.

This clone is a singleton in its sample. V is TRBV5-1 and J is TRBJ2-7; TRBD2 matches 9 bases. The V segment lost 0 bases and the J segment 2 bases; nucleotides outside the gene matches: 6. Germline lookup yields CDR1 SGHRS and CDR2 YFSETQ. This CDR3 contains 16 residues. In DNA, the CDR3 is TGCGCCAGCAGCTTGGGGGAGCGGGGGGTTCCCTACGAGCAGTACTTC. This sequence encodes CASSLGERGVPYEQYF.

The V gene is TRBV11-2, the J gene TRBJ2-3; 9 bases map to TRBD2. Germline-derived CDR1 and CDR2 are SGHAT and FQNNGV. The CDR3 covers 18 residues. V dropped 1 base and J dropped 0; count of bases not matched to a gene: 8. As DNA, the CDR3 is TGTGCCAGCAGCTTAGTGGGGAGCGGGGGGCCTAGCACAGATACGCAGTATTTT. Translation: CASSLVGSGGPSTDTQYF.

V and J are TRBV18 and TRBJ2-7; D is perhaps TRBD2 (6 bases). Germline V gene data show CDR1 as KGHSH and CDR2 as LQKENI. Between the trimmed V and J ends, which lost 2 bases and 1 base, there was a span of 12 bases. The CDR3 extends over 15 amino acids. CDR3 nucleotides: TGTGCCAGCTCACCAACCTCCGGGACTTCCTACGAGCAGTACTTC. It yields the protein CASSPTSGTSYEQYF. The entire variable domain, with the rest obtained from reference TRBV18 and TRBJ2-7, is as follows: NAGVMQNPRHLVRRRGQEARLRCSPMKGHSHVYWYRQLPEEGLKFMVYLQKENIIDESGMPKERFSAEFPKEGPSILRIQQVVRGDSAAYFCASSPTSGTSYEQYFGPGTRLTVT.

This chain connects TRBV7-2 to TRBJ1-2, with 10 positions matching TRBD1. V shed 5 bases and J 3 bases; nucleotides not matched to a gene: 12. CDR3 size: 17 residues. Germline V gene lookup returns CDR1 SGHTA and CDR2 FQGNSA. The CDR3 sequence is CASSPRSLDRGDYGYTF. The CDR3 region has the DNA TGTGCCAGCAGCCCGAGGAGCCTGGACAGGGGGGACTATGGCTACACCTTC.

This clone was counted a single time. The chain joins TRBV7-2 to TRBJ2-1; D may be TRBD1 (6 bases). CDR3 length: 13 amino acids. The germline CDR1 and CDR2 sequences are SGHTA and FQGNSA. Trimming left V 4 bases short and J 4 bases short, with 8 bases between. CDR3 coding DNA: TGTGCCAGCAGCTCAGACAGGTACAATGAGCAGTTCTTC. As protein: CASSSDRYNEQFF.

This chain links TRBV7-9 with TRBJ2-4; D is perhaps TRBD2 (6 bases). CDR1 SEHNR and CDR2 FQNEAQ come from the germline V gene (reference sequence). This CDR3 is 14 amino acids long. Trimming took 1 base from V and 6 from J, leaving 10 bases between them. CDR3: CASSLGSGGNIQYF. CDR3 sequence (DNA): TGTGCCAGCAGCTTAGGATCCGGGGGAAACATTCAGTACTTC.

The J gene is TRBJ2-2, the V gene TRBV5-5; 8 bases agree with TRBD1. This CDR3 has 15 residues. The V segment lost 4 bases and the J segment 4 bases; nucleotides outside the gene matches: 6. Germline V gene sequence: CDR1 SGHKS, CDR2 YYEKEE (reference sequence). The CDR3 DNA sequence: TGTGCCAGCAGCAAAGGACAGGGATTCACCGGGGAGCTGTTTTTT. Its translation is CASSKGQGFTGELFF.

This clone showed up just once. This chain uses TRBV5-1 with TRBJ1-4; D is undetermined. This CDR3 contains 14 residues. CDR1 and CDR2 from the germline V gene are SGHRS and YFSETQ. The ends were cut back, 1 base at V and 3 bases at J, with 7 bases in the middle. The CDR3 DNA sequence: TGCGCCAGCAGCTTGCGGGATCCTAATGAAAAACTGTTTTTT. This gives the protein CASSLRDPNEKLFF.

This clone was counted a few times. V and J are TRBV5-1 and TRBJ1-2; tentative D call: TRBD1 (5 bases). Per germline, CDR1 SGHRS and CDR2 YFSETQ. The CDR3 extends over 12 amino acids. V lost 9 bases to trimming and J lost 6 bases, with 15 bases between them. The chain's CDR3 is CATREGPDGYTF. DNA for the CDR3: TGCGCCACCAGGGAGGGACCCGATGGCTACACCTTC.

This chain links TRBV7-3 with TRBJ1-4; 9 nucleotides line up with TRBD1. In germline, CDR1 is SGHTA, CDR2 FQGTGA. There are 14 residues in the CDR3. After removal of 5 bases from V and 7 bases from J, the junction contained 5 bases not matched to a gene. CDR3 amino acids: CASSRDRAGEKLFF. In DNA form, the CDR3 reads TGTGCCAGCAGCCGGGACAGGGCGGGTGAAAAACTGTTTTTT.

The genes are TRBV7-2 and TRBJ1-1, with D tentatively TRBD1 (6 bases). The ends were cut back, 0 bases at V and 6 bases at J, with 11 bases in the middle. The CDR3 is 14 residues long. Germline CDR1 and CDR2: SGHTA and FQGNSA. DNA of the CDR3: TGTGCCAGCAGCTTAGCTGGGTCAGGGGCTGAAGCTTTCTTT. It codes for CASSLAGSGAEAFF.

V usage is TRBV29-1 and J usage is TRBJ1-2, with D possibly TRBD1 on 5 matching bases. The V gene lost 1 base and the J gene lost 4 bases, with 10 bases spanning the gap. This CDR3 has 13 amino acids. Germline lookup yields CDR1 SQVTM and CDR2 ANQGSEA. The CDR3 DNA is TGCAGCGTTGAAGGTCGGGGCGTCTATGGCTACACCTTC. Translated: CSVEGRGVYGYTF.

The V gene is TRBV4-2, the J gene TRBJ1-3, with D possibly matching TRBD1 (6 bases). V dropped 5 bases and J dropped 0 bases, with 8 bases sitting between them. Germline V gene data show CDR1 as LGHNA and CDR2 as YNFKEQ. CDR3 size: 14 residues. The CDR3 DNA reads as TGTGCCAGCAGCGAAGGGGGCTCTGGAAACACCATATATTTT. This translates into CASSEGGSGNTIYF.

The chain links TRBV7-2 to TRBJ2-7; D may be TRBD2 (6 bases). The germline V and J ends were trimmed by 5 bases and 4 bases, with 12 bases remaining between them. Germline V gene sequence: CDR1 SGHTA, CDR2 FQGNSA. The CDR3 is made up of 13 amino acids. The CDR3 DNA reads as TGTGCCAGCAGCGATAGCGGCGAATACGAGCAGTACTTC. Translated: CASSDSGEYEQYF.

The CDR3 region has the DNA TGTGCCAGCAGCCATCGACGTCCCCTGGTTGGCGAGCAGTACTTC. As protein: CASSHRRPLVGEQYF. This chain uses TRBV5-6 with TRBJ2-7; D gene unclear. V lost 4 bases, J lost 6 bases, and 20 bases lay in between. The CDR3 is 15 amino acids. Looked up from germline, CDR1 is SGHDT and CDR2 is YYEEEE. The full variable domain, its missing parts supplied by reference TRBV5-6 and TRBJ2-7, is DAGVTQSPTHLIKTRGQQVTLRCSPKSGHDTVSWYQQALGQGPQFIFQYYEEEERQRGNFPDRFSGHQFPNYSSELNVNALLLGDSALYLCASSHRRPLVGEQYFGPGTRLTVT.

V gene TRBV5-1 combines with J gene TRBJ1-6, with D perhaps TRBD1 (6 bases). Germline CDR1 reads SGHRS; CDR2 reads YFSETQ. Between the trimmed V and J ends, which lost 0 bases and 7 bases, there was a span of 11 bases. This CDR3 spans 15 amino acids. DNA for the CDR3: TGCGCCAGCAGCTTGGAAGGCAGGGGAAATTCACCCCTCCACTTT. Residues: CASSLEGRGNSPLHF.

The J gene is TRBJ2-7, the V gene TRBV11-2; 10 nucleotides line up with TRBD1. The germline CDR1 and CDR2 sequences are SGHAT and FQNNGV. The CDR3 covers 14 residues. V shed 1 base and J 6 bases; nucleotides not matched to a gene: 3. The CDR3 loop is CASSLGDRGREQYF. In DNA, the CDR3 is TGTGCCAGCAGCTTAGGGGACAGGGGACGCGAGCAGTACTTC.

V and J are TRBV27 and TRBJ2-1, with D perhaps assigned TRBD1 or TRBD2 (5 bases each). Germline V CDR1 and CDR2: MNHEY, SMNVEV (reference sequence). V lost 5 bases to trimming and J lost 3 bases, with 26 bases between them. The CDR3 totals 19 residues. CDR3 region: CASSPSRDGTTHLYNEQFF. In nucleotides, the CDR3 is TGTGCCAGCAGTCCATCTCGGGACGGAACCACCCACCTCTACAATGAGCAGTTCTTC.

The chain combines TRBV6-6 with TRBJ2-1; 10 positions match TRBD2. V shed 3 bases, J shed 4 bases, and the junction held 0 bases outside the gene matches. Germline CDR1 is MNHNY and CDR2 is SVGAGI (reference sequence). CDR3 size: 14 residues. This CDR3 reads CASSYSGGYNEQFF. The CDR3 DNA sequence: TGTGCCAGCAGTTATAGCGGGGGGTACAATGAGCAGTTCTTC.

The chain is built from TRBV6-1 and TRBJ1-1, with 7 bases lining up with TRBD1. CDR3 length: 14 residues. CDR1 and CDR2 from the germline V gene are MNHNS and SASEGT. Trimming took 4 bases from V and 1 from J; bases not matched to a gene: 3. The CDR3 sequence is CASSGRQGNTEAFF. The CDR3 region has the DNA TGTGCCAGCAGTGGCCGACAGGGGAACACTGAAGCTTTCTTT.

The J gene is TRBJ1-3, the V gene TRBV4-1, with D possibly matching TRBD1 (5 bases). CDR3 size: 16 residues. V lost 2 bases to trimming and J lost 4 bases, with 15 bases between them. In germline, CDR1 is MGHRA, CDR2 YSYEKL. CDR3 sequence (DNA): TGCGCCAGCAGCCAACCCAAAGGGACTTTAGGAAACACCATATATTTT. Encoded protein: CASSQPKGTLGNTIYF.

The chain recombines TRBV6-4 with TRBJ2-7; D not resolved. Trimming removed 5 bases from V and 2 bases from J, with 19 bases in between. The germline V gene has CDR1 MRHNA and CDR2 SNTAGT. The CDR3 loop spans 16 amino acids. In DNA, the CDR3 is TGTGCCAGCAGTCCCCCTGGCCGGGTAACCCCCTACGAGCAGTACTTC. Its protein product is CASSPPGRVTPYEQYF.

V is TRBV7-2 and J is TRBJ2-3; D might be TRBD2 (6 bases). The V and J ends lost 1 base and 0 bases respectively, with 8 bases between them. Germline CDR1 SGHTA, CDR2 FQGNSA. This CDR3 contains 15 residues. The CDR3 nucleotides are TGTGCCAGCAGCTTAGACGGGACTAGCACAGATACGCAGTATTTT. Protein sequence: CASSLDGTSTDTQYF. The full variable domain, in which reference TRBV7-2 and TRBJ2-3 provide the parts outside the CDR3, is GAGVSQSPSNKVTEKGKDVELRCDPISGHTALYWYRQSLGQGLEFLIYFQGNSAPDKSGLPSDRFSAERTGGSVSTLTIQRTQQEDSAVYLCASSLDGTSTDTQYFGPGTRLTVL.

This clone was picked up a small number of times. The CDR3 DNA reads as TGTGCCAGTACCGATTGGGCGGACATCAAATCCCTCCACTTT. Translation gives CASTDWADIKSLHF. The chain couples TRBV19 to TRBJ1-6; a possible D gene is TRBD1 (5 bases). Germline V lookup: CDR1 LNHDA, CDR2 SQIVND (reference sequence). CDR3 length: 14 amino acids. Trimming removed 7 bases from V and 14 bases from J, with 21 bases in between.

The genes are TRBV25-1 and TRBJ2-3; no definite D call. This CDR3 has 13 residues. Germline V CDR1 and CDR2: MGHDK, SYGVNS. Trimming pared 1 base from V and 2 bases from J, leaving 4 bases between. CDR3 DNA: TGTGCCAGCAGTGAATCCCACACAGATACGCAGTATTTT. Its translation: CASSESHTDTQYF. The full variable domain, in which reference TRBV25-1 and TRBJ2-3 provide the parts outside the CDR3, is EADIYQTPRYLVIGTGKKITLECSQTMGHDKMYWYQQDPGMELHLIHYSYGVNSTEKGDLSSESTVSRIRTEHFPLTLESARPSHTSQYLCASSESHTDTQYFGPGTRLTVL.

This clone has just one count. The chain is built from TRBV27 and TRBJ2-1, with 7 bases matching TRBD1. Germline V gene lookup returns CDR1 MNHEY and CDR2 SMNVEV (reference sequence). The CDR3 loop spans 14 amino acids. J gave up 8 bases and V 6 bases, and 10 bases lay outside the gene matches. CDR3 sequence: CASSPRTGLDEQFF. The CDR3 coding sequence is TGTGCCAGCAGCCCCAGGACAGGTCTTGATGAGCAGTTCTTC.

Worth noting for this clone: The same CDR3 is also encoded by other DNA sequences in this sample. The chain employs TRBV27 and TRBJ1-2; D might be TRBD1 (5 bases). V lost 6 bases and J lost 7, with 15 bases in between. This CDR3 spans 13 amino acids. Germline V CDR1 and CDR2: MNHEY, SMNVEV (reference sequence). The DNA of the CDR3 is TGTGCCAGCAGCCTCAGGGAGGGAGGTGGCTACACCTTC. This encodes CASSLREGGGYTF.